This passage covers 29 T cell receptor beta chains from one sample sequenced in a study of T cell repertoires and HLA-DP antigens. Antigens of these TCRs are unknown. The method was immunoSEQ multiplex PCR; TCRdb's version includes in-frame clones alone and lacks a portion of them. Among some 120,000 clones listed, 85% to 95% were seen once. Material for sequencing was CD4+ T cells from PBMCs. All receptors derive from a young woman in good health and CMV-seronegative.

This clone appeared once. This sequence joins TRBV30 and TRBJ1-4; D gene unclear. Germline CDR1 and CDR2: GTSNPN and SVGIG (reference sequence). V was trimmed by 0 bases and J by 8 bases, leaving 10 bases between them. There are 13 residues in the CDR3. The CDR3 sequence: CAWSVGREEKLFF. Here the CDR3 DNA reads TGTGCCTGGAGTGTAGGGAGGGAGGAAAAACTGTTTTTT. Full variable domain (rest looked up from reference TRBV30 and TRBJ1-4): SQTIHQWPATLVQPVGSPLSLECTVEGTSNPNLYWYRQAAGRGLQLLFYSVGIGQISSEVPQNLSASRPQDRQFILSSKKLLLSDSGFYLCAWSVGREEKLFFGSGTQLSVL.

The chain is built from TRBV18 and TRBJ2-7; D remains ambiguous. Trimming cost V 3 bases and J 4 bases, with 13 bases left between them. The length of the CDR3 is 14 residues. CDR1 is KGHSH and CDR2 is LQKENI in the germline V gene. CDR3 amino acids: CASSPHPRSYEQYF. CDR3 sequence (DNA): TGTGCCAGCTCACCCCACCCGCGCAGTTACGAGCAGTACTTC.

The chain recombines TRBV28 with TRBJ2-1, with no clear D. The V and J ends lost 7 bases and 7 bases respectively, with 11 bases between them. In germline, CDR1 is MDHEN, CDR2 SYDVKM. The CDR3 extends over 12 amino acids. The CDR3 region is CASISSENEQFF. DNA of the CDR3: TGTGCCAGCATCTCCTCCGAGAATGAGCAGTTCTTC.

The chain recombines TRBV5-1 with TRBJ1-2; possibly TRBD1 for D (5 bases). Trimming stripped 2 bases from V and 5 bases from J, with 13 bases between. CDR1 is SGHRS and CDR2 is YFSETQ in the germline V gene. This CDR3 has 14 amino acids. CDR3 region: CASSFGAGPYGYTF. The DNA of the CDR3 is TGCGCCAGCAGCTTCGGCGCGGGGCCTTATGGCTACACCTTC. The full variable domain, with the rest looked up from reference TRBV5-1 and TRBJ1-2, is KAGVTQTPRYLIKTRGQQVTLSCSPISGHRSVSWYQQTPGQGLQFLFEYFSETQRNKGNFPGRFSGRQFSNSRSEMNVSTLELGDSALYLCASSFGAGPYGYTFGSGTRLTVV.

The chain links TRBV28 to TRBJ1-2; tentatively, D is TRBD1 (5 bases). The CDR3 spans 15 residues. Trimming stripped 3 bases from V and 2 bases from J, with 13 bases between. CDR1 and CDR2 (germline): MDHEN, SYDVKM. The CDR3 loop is CASSFLGGLNYGYTF. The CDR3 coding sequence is TGTGCCAGCAGTTTCCTTGGGGGTCTCAACTATGGCTACACCTTC.

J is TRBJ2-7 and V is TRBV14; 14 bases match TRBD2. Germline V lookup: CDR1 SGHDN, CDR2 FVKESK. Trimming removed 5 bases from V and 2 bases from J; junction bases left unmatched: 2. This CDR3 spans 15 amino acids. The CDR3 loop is CASSAGLAGAYEQYF. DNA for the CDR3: TGTGCCAGCAGCGCGGGACTAGCGGGAGCCTACGAGCAGTACTTC.

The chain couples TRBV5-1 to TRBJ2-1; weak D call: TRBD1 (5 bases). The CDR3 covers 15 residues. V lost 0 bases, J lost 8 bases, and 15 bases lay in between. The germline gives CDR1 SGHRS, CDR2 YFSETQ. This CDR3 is CASSLAPGFDYEQFF. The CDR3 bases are TGCGCCAGCAGCTTGGCCCCAGGGTTCGATTATGAGCAGTTCTTC.

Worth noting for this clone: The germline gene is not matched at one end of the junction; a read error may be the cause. The chain's CDR3 is CATSRDLRKAGTGNEQFF. The CDR3 coding sequence is TGTGCCACCAGCCGAGACCTCAGAAAAGCTGGGACGGGTAATGAGCAGTTCTTC. V usage is TRBV15 and J usage is TRBJ2-1, with D possibly being TRBD1 or TRBD2 (5 bases each). This CDR3 has 18 amino acids. Germline loops: CDR1 LNHNV, CDR2 YYDKDF (reference sequence).

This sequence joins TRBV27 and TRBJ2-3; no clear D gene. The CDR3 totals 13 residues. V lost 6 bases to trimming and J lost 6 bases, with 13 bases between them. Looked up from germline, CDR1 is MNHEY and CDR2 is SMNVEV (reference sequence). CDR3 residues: CASRRHHGDTQYF. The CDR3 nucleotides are TGTGCCAGCAGGAGACACCATGGGGATACGCAGTATTTT.

The chain's CDR3 is CASSYVPDTQYF. The CDR3, as DNA: TGTGCCAGCAGCTACGTACCAGATACGCAGTATTTT. The chain couples TRBV7-2 to TRBJ2-3; D is unresolved. CDR1 SGHTA and CDR2 FQGNSA come from the germline V gene. Deletions cut 4 bases from V and 4 bases from J, with 6 bases between. The CDR3 is 12 residues long.

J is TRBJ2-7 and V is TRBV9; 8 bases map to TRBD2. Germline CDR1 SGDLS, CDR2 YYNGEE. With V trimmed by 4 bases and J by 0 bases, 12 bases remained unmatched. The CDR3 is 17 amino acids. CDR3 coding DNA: TGTGCCAGCAGCCCCCGCACAACAAGCGGGAGCTCCTACGAGCAGTACTTC. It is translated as CASSPRTTSGSSYEQYF.

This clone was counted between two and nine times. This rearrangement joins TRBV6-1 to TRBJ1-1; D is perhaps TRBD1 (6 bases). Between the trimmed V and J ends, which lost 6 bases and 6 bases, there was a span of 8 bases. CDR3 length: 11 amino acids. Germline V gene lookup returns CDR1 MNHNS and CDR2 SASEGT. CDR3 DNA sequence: TGTGCCAGCAGGGAGGGGGCTGAAGCTTTCTTT. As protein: CASREGAEAFF.

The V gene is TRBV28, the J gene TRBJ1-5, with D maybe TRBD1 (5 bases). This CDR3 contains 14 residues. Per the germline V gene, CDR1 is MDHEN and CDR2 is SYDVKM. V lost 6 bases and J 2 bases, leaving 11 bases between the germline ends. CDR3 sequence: CASSLTGGNQPQHF. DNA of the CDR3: TGTGCCAGCAGCCTCACAGGCGGCAATCAGCCCCAGCATTTT.

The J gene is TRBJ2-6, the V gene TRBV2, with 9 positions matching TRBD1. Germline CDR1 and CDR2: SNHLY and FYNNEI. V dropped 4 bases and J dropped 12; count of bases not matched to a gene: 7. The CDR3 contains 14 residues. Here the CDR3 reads CASSVAGTGTVLTF. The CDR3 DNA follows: TGTGCCAGCAGTGTTGCCGGGACAGGGACCGTCCTGACTTTC. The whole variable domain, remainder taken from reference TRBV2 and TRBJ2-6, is EPEVTQTPSHQVTQMGQEVILRCVPISNHLYFYWYRQILGQKVEFLVSFYNNEISEKSEIFDDQFSVERPDGSNFTLKIRSTKLEDSAMYFCASSVAGTGTVLTFGAGSRLTVL.

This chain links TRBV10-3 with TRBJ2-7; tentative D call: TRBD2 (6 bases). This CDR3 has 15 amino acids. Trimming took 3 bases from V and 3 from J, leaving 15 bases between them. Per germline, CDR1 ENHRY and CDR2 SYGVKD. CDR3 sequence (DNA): TGTGCCATCAGTGACCACGGGAGTAGCCTCTACGAGCAGTACTTC. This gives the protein CAISDHGSSLYEQYF.

Here the CDR3 DNA reads TGTGCCAGCAGCTTCGGGTCTGAGGCCTACGAGCAGTACTTC. Translation gives CASSFGSEAYEQYF. The V call is TRBV9, the J call TRBJ2-7; D is ambiguous. Trimming stripped 4 bases from V and 2 bases from J, with 13 bases between. The germline V gene encodes CDR1 SGDLS and CDR2 YYNGEE. The CDR3 contains 14 residues.

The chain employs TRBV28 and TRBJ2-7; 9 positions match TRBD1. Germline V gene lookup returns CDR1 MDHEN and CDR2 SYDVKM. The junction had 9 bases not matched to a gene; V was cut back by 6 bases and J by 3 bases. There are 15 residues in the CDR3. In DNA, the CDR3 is TGTGCCAGCAGCCGACAGGGGGATTGGGACTACGAGCAGTACTTC. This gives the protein CASSRQGDWDYEQYF.

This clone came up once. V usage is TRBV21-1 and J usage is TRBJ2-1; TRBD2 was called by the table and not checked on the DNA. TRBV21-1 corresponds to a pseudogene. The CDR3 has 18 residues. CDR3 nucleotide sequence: TGTGCCAGCAGCAAAGGACTAGCGGGGCCCCATCCCTACAATGAGCAGTTCTTC. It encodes CASSKGLAGPHPYNEQFF.

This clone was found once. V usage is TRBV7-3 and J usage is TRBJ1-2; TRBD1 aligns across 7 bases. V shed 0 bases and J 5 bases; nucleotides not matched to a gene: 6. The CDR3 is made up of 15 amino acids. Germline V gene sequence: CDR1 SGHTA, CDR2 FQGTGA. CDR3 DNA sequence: TGTGCCAGCAGCTTAACCCACCAACAGGGGTATGGCTACACCTTC. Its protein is CASSLTHQQGYGYTF.

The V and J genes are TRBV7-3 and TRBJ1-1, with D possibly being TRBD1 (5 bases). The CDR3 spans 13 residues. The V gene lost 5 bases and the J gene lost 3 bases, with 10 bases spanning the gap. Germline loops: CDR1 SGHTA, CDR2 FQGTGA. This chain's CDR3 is CASSPRQHTEAFF. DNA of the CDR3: TGTGCCAGCAGCCCCCGACAGCACACTGAAGCTTTCTTT.

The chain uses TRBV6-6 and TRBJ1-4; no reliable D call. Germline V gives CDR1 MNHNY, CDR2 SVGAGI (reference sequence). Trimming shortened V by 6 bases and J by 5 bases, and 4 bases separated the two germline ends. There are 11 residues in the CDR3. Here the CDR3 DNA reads TGTGCCAGCAGCGTGAATGAAAAACTGTTTTTT. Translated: CASSVNEKLFF.

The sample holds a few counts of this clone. The CDR3 bases are TGTGCCAGCAGCTACGGGAGGCTTAACACTGAAGCTTTCTTT. Its protein product is CASSYGRLNTEAFF. This chain links TRBV7-9 with TRBJ1-1; D unresolved. V lost 4 bases to trimming and J lost 2 bases, with 11 bases between them. This CDR3 contains 14 residues. CDR1 is SEHNR and CDR2 is FQNEAQ in the germline V gene (reference sequence).

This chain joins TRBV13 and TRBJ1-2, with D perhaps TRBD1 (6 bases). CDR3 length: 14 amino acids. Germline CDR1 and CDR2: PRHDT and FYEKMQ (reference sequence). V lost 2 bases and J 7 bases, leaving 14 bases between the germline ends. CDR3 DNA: TGTGCCAGCAGCTTAACGGGGGCTGCCTCTGGCTACACCTTC. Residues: CASSLTGAASGYTF.

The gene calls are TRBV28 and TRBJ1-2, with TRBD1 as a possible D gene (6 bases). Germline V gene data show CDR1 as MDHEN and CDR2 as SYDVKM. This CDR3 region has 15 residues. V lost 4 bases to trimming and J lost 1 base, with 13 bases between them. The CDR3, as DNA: TGTGCCAGCAGTTATCAGACAGGAGTTAACTATGGCTACACCTTC. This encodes CASSYQTGVNYGYTF.

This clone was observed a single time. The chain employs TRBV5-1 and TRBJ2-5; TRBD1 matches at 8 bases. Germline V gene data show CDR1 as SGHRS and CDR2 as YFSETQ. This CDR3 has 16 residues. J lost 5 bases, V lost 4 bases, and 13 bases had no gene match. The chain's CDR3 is CASSTSSDRDGETQYF. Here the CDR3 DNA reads TGCGCCAGCAGCACTTCGTCGGACAGGGATGGGGAGACCCAGTACTTC.

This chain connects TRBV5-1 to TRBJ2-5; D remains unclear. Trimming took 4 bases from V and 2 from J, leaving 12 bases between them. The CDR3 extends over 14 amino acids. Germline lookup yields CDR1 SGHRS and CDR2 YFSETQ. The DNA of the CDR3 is TGCGCCAGCAGCCCTTCCCTAAGTCAAGAGACCCAGTACTTC. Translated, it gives CASSPSLSQETQYF.

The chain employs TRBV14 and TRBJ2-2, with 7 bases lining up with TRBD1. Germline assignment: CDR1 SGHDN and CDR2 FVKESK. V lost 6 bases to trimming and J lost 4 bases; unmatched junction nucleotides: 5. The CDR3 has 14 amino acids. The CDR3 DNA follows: TGTGCCAGCAGTAGGGGGCCCGGCACCGGGGAGCTGTTTTTT. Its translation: CASSRGPGTGELFF.

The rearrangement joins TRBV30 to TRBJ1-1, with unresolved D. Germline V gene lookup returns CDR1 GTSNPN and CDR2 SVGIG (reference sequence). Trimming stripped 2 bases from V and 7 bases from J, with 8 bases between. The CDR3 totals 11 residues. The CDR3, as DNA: TGTGCCTGGAGTAGGCTCCTTGAAGCTTTCTTT. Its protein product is CAWSRLLEAFF.

The CDR3, as DNA: TGCGCCAGCAGCCAAGATCAGGGACTAGCGGGGGTCGAGCAGTACGTC. The encoded protein is CASSQDQGLAGVEQYV. The J gene is TRBJ2-7, the V gene TRBV4-1; 14 bases are shared with TRBD2. The CDR3 runs 16 residues. The J segment lost 6 bases and the V segment lost 0 bases, leaving 4 bases of the junction unmatched. Per the germline V gene, CDR1 is MGHRA and CDR2 is YSYEKL.